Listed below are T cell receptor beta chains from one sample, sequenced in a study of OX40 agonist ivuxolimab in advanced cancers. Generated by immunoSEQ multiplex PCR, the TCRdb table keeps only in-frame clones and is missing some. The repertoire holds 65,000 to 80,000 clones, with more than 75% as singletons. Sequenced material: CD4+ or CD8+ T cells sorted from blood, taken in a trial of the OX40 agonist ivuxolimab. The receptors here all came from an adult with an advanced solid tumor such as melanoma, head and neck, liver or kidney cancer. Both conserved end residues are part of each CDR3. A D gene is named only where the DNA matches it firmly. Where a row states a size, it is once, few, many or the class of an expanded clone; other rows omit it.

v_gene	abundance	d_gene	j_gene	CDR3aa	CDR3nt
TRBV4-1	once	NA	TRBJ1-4	CASSRDERKGGTAKLFF	TGCGCCAGCAGCCGAGATGAGAGGAAAGGGGGGACGGCAAAACTGTTTTTT
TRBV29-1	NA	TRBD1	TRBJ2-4	CSGLQGADIQYF	TGCAGCGGATTACAGGGGGCTGACATTCAGTACTTC
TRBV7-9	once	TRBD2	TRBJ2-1	CASRFTSSGGGLRNEQFF	TGTGCCAGCAGGTTCACCTCCTCCGGGGGAGGGCTAAGGAATGAGCAGTTCTTC
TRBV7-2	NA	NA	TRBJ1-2	CASTVRGGGYGYTF	TGTGCCAGCACCGTAAGGGGGGGAGGCTATGGCTACACCTTC
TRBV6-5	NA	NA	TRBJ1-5	CASKPQRGSNQPQHF	TGTGCCAGCAAACCGCAGAGGGGGAGCAATCAGCCCCAGCATTTT
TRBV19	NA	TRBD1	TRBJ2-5	CASSGQGRETQYF	TGTGCCAGTAGCGGACAGGGGAGAGAGACCCAGTACTTC
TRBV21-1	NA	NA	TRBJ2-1	CASSTSTSGGYNEQFF	TGTGCCAGCAGCACCTCCACTAGCGGGGGTTACAATGAGCAGTTCTTC
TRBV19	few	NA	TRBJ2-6	CASSIEGYGANVLTF	TGTGCCAGTAGTATAGAAGGGTATGGGGCCAACGTCCTGACTTTC
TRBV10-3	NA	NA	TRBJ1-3	CAISATPGTGNTIYF	TGTGCCATCAGTGCAACTCCCGGGACAGGAAACACCATATATTTT
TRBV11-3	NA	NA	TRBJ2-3	CASSHRGEGTDTQYF	TGTGCCAGCAGTCATCGGGGTGAGGGCACAGATACGCAGTATTTT
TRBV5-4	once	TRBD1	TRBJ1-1	CASSWTGGYAEAFF	TGTGCCAGCAGCTGGACAGGGGGCTACGCTGAAGCTTTCTTT
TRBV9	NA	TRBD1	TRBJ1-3	CASSAQGAAGNTIYF	TGTGCCAGCAGTGCACAGGGGGCGGCTGGAAACACCATATATTTT
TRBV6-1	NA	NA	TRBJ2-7	CASSGIGWEQYF	TGTGCCAGCAGTGGGATAGGGTGGGAGCAGTACTTC
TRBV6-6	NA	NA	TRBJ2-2	CASSPPKHGELFF	TGTGCCAGCAGTCCACCGAAACACGGGGAGCTGTTTTTT
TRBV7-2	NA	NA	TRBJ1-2	CASSLGGFYGYTF	TGTGCCAGCAGCTTAGGAGGATTCTATGGCTACACCTTC
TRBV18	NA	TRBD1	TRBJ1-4	CASSAGTGSGKLFF	TGTGCCAGCTCAGCCGGGACAGGGTCTGGAAAACTGTTTTTT
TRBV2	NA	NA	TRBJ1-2	CASSEGTVDNYGYTF	TGTGCCAGCAGTGAAGGGACTGTCGATAACTATGGCTACACCTTC
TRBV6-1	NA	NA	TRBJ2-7	CASRRDGSSYEQYF	TGTGCCAGCAGGAGGGACGGTAGCTCCTACGAGCAGTACTTC
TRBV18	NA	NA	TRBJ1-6	CASSRQAYNSPLHF	TGTGCCAGCTCCCGCCAAGCCTATAATTCACCCCTCCACTTT
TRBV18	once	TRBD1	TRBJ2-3	CASSRGTGGSPITDTQYF	TGTGCCAGCTCACGAGGGACAGGGGGCTCCCCCATAACAGATACGCAGTATTTT
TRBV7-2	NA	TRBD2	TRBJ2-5	CASSLAQSSGETQYF	TGTGCCAGCAGCTTAGCGCAGTCTAGCGGAGAGACCCAGTACTTC
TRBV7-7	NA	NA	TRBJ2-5	CASSSTRQGSETQYF	TGTGCCAGCAGCTCTACCCGGCAGGGGTCAGAGACCCAGTACTTC
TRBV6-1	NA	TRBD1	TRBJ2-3	CASSEPGTGSHTQYF	TGTGCCAGCAGTGAACCCGGGACAGGGTCCCATACGCAGTATTTT